The rows below give T cell receptor beta chains drawn from one sample of a study of shared clonotypes between healthy human individuals. Sequenced by immunoSEQ multiplex PCR; TCRdb stores in-frame clones only, minus some. The sample holds about 2.1 million clones, about 93% seen once. The sample taken for sequencing was naive CD8+ T cells from PBMCs. The receptors stem from a man between 18 and 29 years old in good health. Some clones in this sample may be carry-over from other donors' samples. The CDR3 runs from the conserved cysteine through the conserved F or W. The D gene is left open where the match is weak. Not all rows give a size; the values are once, few, many and, for expanded clones, a class.

J gene: TRBJ2-2; V gene: TRBV5-4; D gene: TRBD2; clone size: .; CDR3 protein: CASSPTGTSGSWDTGELFF; CDR3 DNA: TGTGCCAGCAGCCCTACCGGGACTAGCGGGAGTTGGGACACCGGGGAGCTGTTTTTT
J gene: TRBJ1-1; V gene: TRBV9; D gene: .; clone size: .; CDR3 protein: CASSITGMGNTEAFF; CDR3 DNA: TGTGCCAGCAGCATTACAGGGATGGGAAACACTGAAGCTTTCTTT
J gene: TRBJ1-1; V gene: TRBV21-1; D gene: .; clone size: .; CDR3 protein: CASSGMGGPPTEAFF; CDR3 DNA: TGTGCCAGCAGCGGCATGGGGGGGCCACCCACTGAAGCTTTCTTT
J gene: TRBJ2-7; V gene: TRBV2; D gene: TRBD2; clone size: .; CDR3 protein: CASKGLAVFPYEQYF; CDR3 DNA: TGTGCCAGCAAGGGACTAGCGGTTTTCCCCTACGAGCAGTACTTC
J gene: TRBJ2-7; V gene: TRBV2; D gene: .; clone size: .; CDR3 protein: CASRTKGHPALYEQYF; CDR3 DNA: TGTGCCAGCAGAACTAAGGGACATCCCGCCCTCTACGAGCAGTACTTC
J gene: TRBJ2-6; V gene: TRBV27; D gene: .; clone size: once; CDR3 protein: CASTAFGANVLTF; CDR3 DNA: TGTGCCAGCACTGCTTTTGGGGCCAACGTCCTGACTTTC
J gene: TRBJ2-7; V gene: TRBV11-2; D gene: .; clone size: .; CDR3 protein: CASSLELATSYEQYF; CDR3 DNA: TGTGCCAGCAGCTTAGAGCTAGCGACCTCCTACGAGCAGTACTTC
J gene: TRBJ2-2; V gene: TRBV7-8; D gene: TRBD2; clone size: .; CDR3 protein: CASSSPPGGRGTGELFF; CDR3 DNA: TGTGCCAGCAGCTCCCCACCGGGAGGCCGTGGTACCGGGGAGCTGTTTTTT
J gene: TRBJ1-2; V gene: TRBV28; D gene: .; clone size: .; CDR3 protein: CASSPPPGLVGYTF; CDR3 DNA: TGTGCCAGCAGTCCTCCCCCGGGGCTAGTAGGCTACACCTTC
J gene: TRBJ2-3; V gene: TRBV9; D gene: .; clone size: .; CDR3 protein: CASSAPRGISTDTQYF; CDR3 DNA: TGTGCCAGCAGCGCCCCACGGGGGATTAGCACAGATACGCAGTATTTT
J gene: TRBJ1-1; V gene: TRBV19; D gene: .; clone size: .; CDR3 protein: CASSPDMAEAFF; CDR3 DNA: TGTGCCAGTAGTCCGGACATGGCTGAAGCTTTCTTT
J gene: TRBJ2-7; V gene: TRBV4-2; D gene: .; clone size: .; CDR3 protein: CASSHLYEQYF; CDR3 DNA: TGTGCCAGCAGCCACCTTTACGAGCAGTACTTC
J gene: TRBJ2-7; V gene: TRBV5-6; D gene: TRBD2; clone size: .; CDR3 protein: CASTSGNNEQYF; CDR3 DNA: TGTGCCAGCACTAGCGGGAACAACGAGCAGTACTTC
J gene: TRBJ2-1; V gene: TRBV9; D gene: .; clone size: .; CDR3 protein: CASSVEGGRSLYNEQFF; CDR3 DNA: TGTGCCAGCAGCGTAGAAGGGGGAAGGTCCTTATACAATGAGCAGTTCTTC
J gene: TRBJ2-7; V gene: TRBV6-6; D gene: TRBD1; clone size: .; CDR3 protein: CASSVQGGYEQYF; CDR3 DNA: TGTGCCAGCAGTGTACAGGGGGGCTACGAGCAGTACTTC
J gene: TRBJ2-7; V gene: TRBV9; D gene: TRBD2; clone size: .; CDR3 protein: CASSRGRGSSYEQYF; CDR3 DNA: TGTGCCAGCAGCCGAGGCCGCGGGAGCTCCTACGAGCAGTACTTC
J gene: TRBJ2-7; V gene: TRBV27; D gene: TRBD2; clone size: .; CDR3 protein: CASSPERESNEQYF; CDR3 DNA: TGTGCCAGCAGTCCCGAGCGGGAGTCTAACGAGCAGTACTTC
J gene: TRBJ2-3; V gene: TRBV9; D gene: TRBD2; clone size: .; CDR3 protein: CASSAQSGRSSDTQYF; CDR3 DNA: TGTGCCAGCAGCGCACAAAGCGGGAGGTCCTCAGATACGCAGTATTTT
J gene: TRBJ2-7; V gene: TRBV6-5; D gene: .; clone size: .; CDR3 protein: CASSLRDTTYEQYF; CDR3 DNA: TGTGCCAGCAGTCTCCGGGACACGACCTACGAGCAGTACTTC
J gene: TRBJ2-5; V gene: TRBV9; D gene: TRBD1; clone size: .; CDR3 protein: CASSQGAREETQYF; CDR3 DNA: TGTGCCAGCAGCCAGGGGGCAAGGGAGGAGACCCAGTACTTC
J gene: TRBJ2-7; V gene: TRBV19; D gene: .; clone size: .; CDR3 protein: CASSIAAGSFYEQYF; CDR3 DNA: TGTGCCAGTAGTATTGCGGCCGGGTCTTTTTACGAGCAGTACTTC
J gene: TRBJ1-4; V gene: TRBV10-1; D gene: .; clone size: once; CDR3 protein: CASSNRSNEKLFF; CDR3 DNA: TGCGCCAGCAGCAACAGATCTAATGAAAAACTGTTTTTT
J gene: TRBJ2-7; V gene: TRBV5-1; D gene: .; clone size: .; CDR3 protein: CASSLTSAYEQYF; CDR3 DNA: TGCGCCAGCAGCCTGACGAGCGCCTACGAGCAGTACTTC
J gene: TRBJ2-1; V gene: TRBV4-3; D gene: .; clone size: .; CDR3 protein: CASSLRSGGFFEQFF; CDR3 DNA: TGCGCCAGCAGCCTCAGATCAGGAGGATTTTTTGAGCAGTTCTTC
J gene: TRBJ1-4; V gene: TRBV7-6; D gene: .; clone size: .; CDR3 protein: CASTLLGEGGKLFF; CDR3 DNA: TGTGCCAGCACCCTTCTCGGGGAAGGGGGAAAACTGTTTTTT
J gene: TRBJ2-3; V gene: TRBV27; D gene: TRBD2; clone size: .; CDR3 protein: CASTYSGRFTDTQYF; CDR3 DNA: TGTGCCAGCACCTATAGCGGGAGGTTTACAGATACGCAGTATTTT
J gene: TRBJ2-7; V gene: TRBV27; D gene: .; clone size: .; CDR3 protein: CASSPQGPTYEQYF; CDR3 DNA: TGTGCCAGCAGTCCACAGGGTCCCACCTACGAGCAGTACTTC
J gene: TRBJ2-7; V gene: TRBV5-6; D gene: TRBD2; clone size: .; CDR3 protein: CASSLASGGPYEQYF; CDR3 DNA: TGTGCCAGCAGCTTGGCGTCGGGAGGGCCTTACGAGCAGTACTTC
J gene: TRBJ2-3; V gene: TRBV28; D gene: TRBD2; clone size: .; CDR3 protein: CASSFSGTLTLDTQYF; CDR3 DNA: TGTGCCAGCAGTTTTAGCGGGACACTAACTTTAGATACGCAGTATTTT
J gene: TRBJ2-7; V gene: TRBV2; D gene: .; clone size: once; CDR3 protein: CASSPSEGFYEQYF; CDR3 DNA: TGTGCCAGCAGCCCAAGCGAGGGGTTCTACGAGCAGTACTTC
J gene: TRBJ1-1; V gene: TRBV19; D gene: TRBD1; clone size: .; CDR3 protein: CASRGTGVATEAFF; CDR3 DNA: TGTGCCAGTAGAGGGACAGGGGTGGCCACTGAAGCTTTCTTT
J gene: TRBJ2-7; V gene: TRBV11-2; D gene: .; clone size: .; CDR3 protein: CASSFHPDGTYEQYF; CDR3 DNA: TGTGCCAGCAGCTTCCATCCCGACGGCACCTACGAGCAGTACTTC